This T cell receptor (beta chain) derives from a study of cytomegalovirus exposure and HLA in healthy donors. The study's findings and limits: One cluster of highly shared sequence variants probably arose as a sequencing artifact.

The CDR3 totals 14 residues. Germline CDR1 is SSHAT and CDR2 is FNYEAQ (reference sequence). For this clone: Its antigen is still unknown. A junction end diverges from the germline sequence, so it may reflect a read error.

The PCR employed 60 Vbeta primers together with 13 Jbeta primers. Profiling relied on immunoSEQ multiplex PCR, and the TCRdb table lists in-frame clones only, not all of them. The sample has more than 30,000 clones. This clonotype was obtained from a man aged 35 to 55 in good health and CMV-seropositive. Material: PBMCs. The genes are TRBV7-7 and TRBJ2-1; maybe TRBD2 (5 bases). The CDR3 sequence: CASSLVAGFGEQFF. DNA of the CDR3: TGTGCTAGCAGCTTAGTGGCGGGTTTTGGCGAGCAGTTCTTC.